Sequencing of this TCR beta chain was carried out in a study of CD8+ T cells in alopecia areata. On the study more broadly: Tofacitinib was taken orally by treated patients, and the dose was 5 to 10 mg twice daily. For 6 to 18 months, tofacitinib was taken, and 6 months off drug followed.

The V end was cut by 3 bases, the J end by 0 bases, with 12 bases between. This CDR3 has 16 amino acids. CDR1 is MGHRA, CDR2 YSYEKL, per germline. Sequencing templates came from extracted RNA that was reverse transcribed into cDNA. Generated by immunoSEQ multiplex PCR, the TCRdb table keeps only in-frame clones and is missing some. The table lists some 170,000 clones, around 64% of them singletons. The material sequenced was CD8+ T cells sorted from blood, taken at week 0. The TCR was taken from a human donor with alopecia areata. J is TRBJ2-4 and V is TRBV4-1; weak D call: TRBD2 (5 bases). DNA of the CDR3: TGCGCCAGCAGCCACCCCAAGCGGATAGCCAAAAACATTCAGTACTTC. It encodes CASSHPKRIAKNIQYF.